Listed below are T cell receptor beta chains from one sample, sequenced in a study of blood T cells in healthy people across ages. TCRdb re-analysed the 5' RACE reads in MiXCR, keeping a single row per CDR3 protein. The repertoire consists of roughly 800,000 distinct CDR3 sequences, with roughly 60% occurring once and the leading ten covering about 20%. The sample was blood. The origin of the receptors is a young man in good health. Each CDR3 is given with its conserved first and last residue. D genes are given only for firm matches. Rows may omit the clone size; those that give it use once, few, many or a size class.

CDR3 DNA: TGTGCCACCATGACCCACCGGGAAACCAGAACCGAGCAGTACTTC
CDR3 protein: CATMTHRETRTEQYF
clone size: -
V gene: TRBV27
D gene: -
J gene: TRBJ2-7

CDR3 DNA: TGTGCCAGCAGCCTAGCGGGGGCGGAAGATACGCAGTATTTT
CDR3 protein: CASSLAGAEDTQYF
clone size: -
V gene: TRBV7-2
D gene: TRBD2
J gene: TRBJ2-3

CDR3 DNA: TGTGCCAGCAGTATAGCGGGAGGCCCCACAGATACGCAGTATTTT
CDR3 protein: CASSIAGGPTDTQYF
clone size: -
V gene: TRBV28
D gene: TRBD2
J gene: TRBJ2-3

CDR3 DNA: TGCGCCAGCAGCCAAGATTGGACAGGGGAGGGCGAGCAGTACTTC
CDR3 protein: CASSQDWTGEGEQYF
clone size: -
V gene: TRBV4-1
D gene: TRBD1
J gene: TRBJ2-7

CDR3 DNA: TGCGCCAGCAGCCAAGACCGGAATGGGGCCCCCTTTGGCTACACCTTC
CDR3 protein: CASSQDRNGAPFGYTF
clone size: -
V gene: TRBV4-3
D gene: -
J gene: TRBJ1-2

CDR3 DNA: TGTGTCAGCAATACCCAGGACAGGAGATACAATGAGCAGTTCTTC
CDR3 protein: CVSNTQDRRYNEQFF
clone size: -
V gene: TRBV12-3/TRBV12-4
D gene: TRBD1
J gene: TRBJ2-1

CDR3 DNA: TGCAGTGCTAGACGCCAGTTGGGGACCCAGTACTTC
CDR3 protein: CSARRQLGTQYF
clone size: -
V gene: TRBV20-1
D gene: -
J gene: TRBJ2-5

CDR3 DNA: TGCAGTGCTTATGACAGTCTCTCTTACTCCTACGAGCAGTACTTC
CDR3 protein: CSAYDSLSYSYEQYF
clone size: -
V gene: TRBV20-1
D gene: -
J gene: TRBJ2-7

CDR3 DNA: TGTGCCAGCAGATCCGACGGGGGGCACACCTACGAGCAGTACTTC
CDR3 protein: CASRSDGGHTYEQYF
clone size: -
V gene: TRBV6-1
D gene: -
J gene: TRBJ2-7

CDR3 DNA: TGTGCCAGCAGTTTACCCCGGGACCCCCCAAGCAATGAGCAGTTCTTC
CDR3 protein: CASSLPRDPPSNEQFF
clone size: -
V gene: TRBV28
D gene: -
J gene: TRBJ2-1

CDR3 DNA: TGTGCCAGCAGGTTAGGTAACGAGCAGTACTTC
CDR3 protein: CASRLGNEQYF
clone size: few
V gene: TRBV7-9
D gene: -
J gene: TRBJ2-7

CDR3 DNA: TGTGCCAGCACCAAGGGACAGGGAGGAGATGGCTACACCTTC
CDR3 protein: CASTKGQGGDGYTF
clone size: -
V gene: TRBV6-6
D gene: TRBD1
J gene: TRBJ1-2

CDR3 DNA: TGTGCCATCAGTGAAGGCAGGGGGTCGGGAGAGCAGTACTTC
CDR3 protein: CAISEGRGSGEQYF
clone size: few
V gene: TRBV10-3
D gene: -
J gene: TRBJ2-5

CDR3 DNA: TGTGCCAGCAGCTTTACGGTGGAGGGAGGCCACTATGGCTACACCTTC
CDR3 protein: CASSFTVEGGHYGYTF
clone size: once
V gene: TRBV6-1
D gene: -
J gene: TRBJ1-2

CDR3 DNA: TGTGCCAGCAGCGCGCAAACTGCGGGGGAGACCCAGTACTTC
CDR3 protein: CASSAQTAGETQYF
clone size: -
V gene: TRBV7-2
D gene: -
J gene: TRBJ2-5

CDR3 DNA: TGCAGCGTGTCGGGAGGGGGCCTTCGTTTGGATACGCAGTATTTT
CDR3 protein: CSVSGGGLRLDTQYF
clone size: few
V gene: TRBV29-1
D gene: -
J gene: TRBJ2-3

CDR3 DNA: TGCAGTGCTAGTCCGACAGGGGGCGGTTACACCGGGGAGCTGTTTTTT
CDR3 protein: CSASPTGGGYTGELFF
clone size: -
V gene: TRBV20-1
D gene: TRBD1
J gene: TRBJ2-2

CDR3 DNA: TGTGCCAGCAGGTTGGCAGGGGGAGCCCCTGAAGCTTTCTTT
CDR3 protein: CASRLAGGAPEAFF
clone size: few
V gene: TRBV27
D gene: TRBD1
J gene: TRBJ1-1

CDR3 DNA: TGCAGTGCTAGTGAGGGGGAATCTGGGGCCAACGTCCTGACTTTC
CDR3 protein: CSASEGESGANVLTF
clone size: -
V gene: TRBV20-1
D gene: -
J gene: TRBJ2-6

CDR3 DNA: TGCAGTGCTGATTCTAGCGGGAGCTCCTACGAGCAGTACTTC
CDR3 protein: CSADSSGSSYEQYF
clone size: -
V gene: TRBV20-1
D gene: TRBD2
J gene: TRBJ2-7

CDR3 DNA: TGTGCCAGCAGCTTAGTCGGGTCTAGCGGGAGGGCCGAGCAGTACTTC
CDR3 protein: CASSLVGSSGRAEQYF
clone size: few
V gene: TRBV7-2
D gene: TRBD2
J gene: TRBJ2-7

CDR3 DNA: TGTGCCAGCAGTCGGCGACAGGGCCCCTACGAGCAGTACTTC
CDR3 protein: CASSRRQGPYEQYF
clone size: -
V gene: TRBV12-3/TRBV12-4
D gene: TRBD1
J gene: TRBJ2-7

CDR3 DNA: TGTGCCAGCAAGGGTTTCTATGAGCAGTTCTTC
CDR3 protein: CASKGFYEQFF
clone size: -
V gene: TRBV6-6
D gene: -
J gene: TRBJ2-1

CDR3 DNA: TGCGCCAGCAGTGGGCTGCTAGCGACAGATACGCAGTATTTT
CDR3 protein: CASSGLLATDTQYF
clone size: many
V gene: TRBV10-2
D gene: -
J gene: TRBJ2-3

CDR3 DNA: TGCGCCAGCAGCCAGGGAACAGGGCGCGTCTATGGCTACACCTTC
CDR3 protein: CASSQGTGRVYGYTF
clone size: -
V gene: TRBV4-3
D gene: -
J gene: TRBJ1-2

CDR3 DNA: TGTGCCAGCACCAGGGGACAGGGTGGACAGCCCCAGCATTTT
CDR3 protein: CASTRGQGGQPQHF
clone size: -
V gene: TRBV12-3/TRBV12-4
D gene: TRBD1
J gene: TRBJ1-5

CDR3 DNA: TGCGCCAGCAGCTCCCACCCCGGACTAGCCCCCTACAATGAGCAGTTCTTC
CDR3 protein: CASSSHPGLAPYNEQFF
clone size: -
V gene: TRBV5-1
D gene: TRBD2
J gene: TRBJ2-1

CDR3 DNA: TGTGCCAGCAGTTCGGACAGGGCCTATGGCTACACCTTC
CDR3 protein: CASSSDRAYGYTF
clone size: few
V gene: TRBV27
D gene: TRBD1
J gene: TRBJ1-2

CDR3 DNA: TGCAGCGTTGAAGGGAGGGACCAAGAGACCCAGTACTTC
CDR3 protein: CSVEGRDQETQYF
clone size: -
V gene: TRBV29-1
D gene: -
J gene: TRBJ2-5

CDR3 DNA: TGCAGTGCTAGGCTCCGGGGTGCAATTCAGGATCAGCCCCAGCATTTT
CDR3 protein: CSARLRGAIQDQPQHF
clone size: -
V gene: TRBV20-1
D gene: -
J gene: TRBJ1-5

CDR3 DNA: TGTGCCAGCAGTGGACAGGCAGGGTCACCCCTCCACTTT
CDR3 protein: CASSGQAGSPLHF
clone size: -
V gene: TRBV2
D gene: -
J gene: TRBJ1-6

CDR3 DNA: TGTGCCAGCCGTGGAGGCGGGCTAGCGTATAGCACAGATACGCAGTATTTT
CDR3 protein: CASRGGGLAYSTDTQYF
clone size: -
V gene: TRBV28
D gene: -
J gene: TRBJ2-3

CDR3 DNA: TGTGCCAGCAACTTTGTGGGACAGGGATGGCAAGGCTACACCTTC
CDR3 protein: CASNFVGQGWQGYTF
clone size: -
V gene: TRBV7-9
D gene: TRBD1
J gene: TRBJ1-2

CDR3 DNA: TGTGCCAGCAGCTTGCAGACTAGCGATCACTACGAGCAGTACTTC
CDR3 protein: CASSLQTSDHYEQYF
clone size: once
V gene: TRBV7-2
D gene: TRBD2
J gene: TRBJ2-7

CDR3 DNA: TGCAGTGCTAGAGATGCGGGATACAGGTCCCCTCCCTACGAGCAGTACTTC
CDR3 protein: CSARDAGYRSPPYEQYF
clone size: -
V gene: TRBV20-1
D gene: -
J gene: TRBJ2-7

CDR3 DNA: TGCAGTGCTAGATCGAGTGCGGACTACGAGCAGTACTTC
CDR3 protein: CSARSSADYEQYF
clone size: few
V gene: TRBV20-1
D gene: -
J gene: TRBJ2-7

CDR3 DNA: TGTGCCACCAGGACTGGGGCCAACGTCCTGACTTTC
CDR3 protein: CATRTGANVLTF
clone size: -
V gene: TRBV6-1
D gene: -
J gene: TRBJ2-6

CDR3 DNA: TGTGCCAGCAGTTTAAATAATTGGGATACGCAGTATTTT
CDR3 protein: CASSLNNWDTQYF
clone size: -
V gene: TRBV28
D gene: -
J gene: TRBJ2-3

CDR3 DNA: TGTGCCAGCAGCCCGAGGGCGGACCACGAGCAGTACTTC
CDR3 protein: CASSPRADHEQYF
clone size: few
V gene: TRBV7-2
D gene: -
J gene: TRBJ2-7

CDR3 DNA: TGTGCCAGCAGTGGCGGAGTGAGCGGAGATATGGAATATTTT
CDR3 protein: CASSGGVSGDMEYF
clone size: once
V gene: TRBV12-3/TRBV12-4
D gene: -
J gene: TRBJ2-3

CDR3 DNA: TGTGCCAGCAGCTTGCTGGGGGGTTTCACAGATACGCAGTATTTT
CDR3 protein: CASSLLGGFTDTQYF
clone size: -
V gene: TRBV7-2
D gene: -
J gene: TRBJ2-3

CDR3 DNA: TGTGCCAGCAGTTACTCGAGGGGGGAGAGGTCTGGGGCCAACGTCCTGACTTTC
CDR3 protein: CASSYSRGERSGANVLTF
clone size: once
V gene: TRBV6-2/TRBV6-3
D gene: -
J gene: TRBJ2-6

CDR3 DNA: TGCAGCCCCAAACCCCTTTACGAGCAGTACTTC
CDR3 protein: CSPKPLYEQYF
clone size: -
V gene: TRBV20-1
D gene: -
J gene: TRBJ2-7

CDR3 DNA: TGCAGTGCTGCCTCCGGGACTGTCACCTACGAGCAGTACTTC
CDR3 protein: CSAASGTVTYEQYF
clone size: -
V gene: TRBV20-1
D gene: -
J gene: TRBJ2-7

CDR3 DNA: TGCGCCAGCAGCCATACCGGACTAGAGGCCACAGATACGCAGTATTTT
CDR3 protein: CASSHTGLEATDTQYF
clone size: few
V gene: TRBV5-1
D gene: TRBD2
J gene: TRBJ2-3

CDR3 DNA: TGCAGCGTCGCTCGACAGGGGTCTGGAAACACCATATATTTT
CDR3 protein: CSVARQGSGNTIYF
clone size: -
V gene: TRBV29-1
D gene: TRBD1
J gene: TRBJ1-3

CDR3 DNA: TGTGCCAGCACGGCCCTCAATGAGCAGTTCTTC
CDR3 protein: CASTALNEQFF
clone size: many
V gene: TRBV4-2
D gene: -
J gene: TRBJ2-1

CDR3 DNA: TGTGCCAGCAGTTTAGCGGGCATGACAGATACGCAGTATTTT
CDR3 protein: CASSLAGMTDTQYF
clone size: -
V gene: TRBV6-1
D gene: TRBD2
J gene: TRBJ2-3

CDR3 DNA: TGTGCCAGCAGTTACTCGGCAGAGGGAACTGAAGCTTTCTTT
CDR3 protein: CASSYSAEGTEAFF
clone size: -
V gene: TRBV6-5
D gene: -
J gene: TRBJ1-1

CDR3 DNA: TGTGCCTGCCCCCAACGACCTAGCGGGGATCGGAATGAGCAGTTCTTC
CDR3 protein: CACPQRPSGDRNEQFF
clone size: -
V gene: TRBV2
D gene: TRBD2
J gene: TRBJ2-1

CDR3 DNA: TGCAGTGCTACAGATAAGGAAGTGGAAGATGGCTACACCTTC
CDR3 protein: CSATDKEVEDGYTF
clone size: -
V gene: TRBV20-1
D gene: -
J gene: TRBJ1-2

CDR3 DNA: TGCAGTGCCCCCTCCCCGGGACAGGGTTTGGATACGCAGTATTTT
CDR3 protein: CSAPSPGQGLDTQYF
clone size: -
V gene: TRBV20-1
D gene: TRBD1
J gene: TRBJ2-3

CDR3 DNA: TGTGCCAGCAGATCCCATGAGGGGGCGAGAGATACGCAGTATTTT
CDR3 protein: CASRSHEGARDTQYF
clone size: -
V gene: TRBV21-1
D gene: -
J gene: TRBJ2-3

CDR3 DNA: TGTGCCAGCAGTAATATAAGGGGCAGCTCCTACAATGAGCAGTTCTTC
CDR3 protein: CASSNIRGSSYNEQFF
clone size: -
V gene: TRBV6-2/TRBV6-3
D gene: -
J gene: TRBJ2-1

CDR3 DNA: TGTGCCAGCAGCGCGAGACTAGCGAACTCCTACAATGAGCAGTTCTTC
CDR3 protein: CASSARLANSYNEQFF
clone size: few
V gene: TRBV7-2
D gene: TRBD2
J gene: TRBJ2-1

CDR3 DNA: TGTGCCAGCAGCGCATACAGGGGGCGCGGCTATGGCTACACCTTC
CDR3 protein: CASSAYRGRGYGYTF
clone size: -
V gene: TRBV7-3
D gene: TRBD1
J gene: TRBJ1-2

CDR3 DNA: TGCAGCGTAACGACAGGGTCTAACTATGGCTACACCTTC
CDR3 protein: CSVTTGSNYGYTF
clone size: -
V gene: TRBV29-1
D gene: TRBD1
J gene: TRBJ1-2

CDR3 DNA: TGTGCCATCAGTGAGTCGACAGGGGCCCAAGAGACCCAGTACTTC
CDR3 protein: CAISESTGAQETQYF
clone size: -
V gene: TRBV10-3
D gene: TRBD1
J gene: TRBJ2-5

CDR3 DNA: TGCGCCAGCAGTGAGTCCCTAGCGAGTACAGATACGCAGTATTTT
CDR3 protein: CASSESLASTDTQYF
clone size: -
V gene: TRBV10-2
D gene: -
J gene: TRBJ2-3